This T cell receptor (beta chain) was captured by sequencing in a study of sequential checkpoint blockade in melanoma. Background on the study: Arm A got nivolumab then ipilimumab; arm B the reverse, 1:1.

V lost 4 bases and J lost 0, with 12 bases in between. CDR3 length equals 16 residues. Germline CDR1 SEHNR, CDR2 FQNEAQ (reference sequence). Repertoires were generated with immunoSEQ multiplex PCR, while TCRdb's copy carries only in-frame clones and drops some. Found here are roughly 10,000 clones, approximately 60% of them singletons; the top ten hold approximately 16%. The treatment was: randomized to nivolumab then ipilimumab (arm A) or the reverse (arm B). The chain links TRBV7-9 to TRBJ2-2; D is possibly TRBD2 (5 bases). This sequence was found in a human donor with melanoma. Specimen: CD8+ T cells sorted from blood (inferred from file names), collected from a patient given nivolumab and ipilimumab in sequence. The CDR3 is CASSSLTNSNTGELFF. Written as DNA, the CDR3 is TGTGCCAGCAGCTCGTTGACTAACTCGAACACCGGGGAGCTGTTTTTT. The variable domain in full, with the rest retrieved from reference TRBV7-9 and TRBJ2-2, is DTGVSQNPRHKITKRGQNVTFRCDPISEHNRLYWYRQTLGQGPEFLTYFQNEAQLEKSRLLSDRFSAERPKGSFSTLEIQRTEQGDSAMYLCASSSLTNSNTGELFFGEGSRLTVL.